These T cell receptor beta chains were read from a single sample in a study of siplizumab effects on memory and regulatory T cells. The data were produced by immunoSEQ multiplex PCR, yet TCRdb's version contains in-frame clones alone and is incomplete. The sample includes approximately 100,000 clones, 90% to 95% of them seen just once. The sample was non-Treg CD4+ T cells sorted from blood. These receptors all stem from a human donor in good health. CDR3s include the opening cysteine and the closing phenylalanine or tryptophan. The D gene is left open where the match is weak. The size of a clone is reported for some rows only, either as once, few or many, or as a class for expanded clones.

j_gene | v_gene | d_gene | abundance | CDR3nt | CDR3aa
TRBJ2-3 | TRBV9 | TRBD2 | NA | TGTGCCAGCAGCGTAGTGGGGGGACTAGCGGATACGCAGTATTTT | CASSVVGGLADTQYF
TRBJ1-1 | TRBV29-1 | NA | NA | TGCAGCGTTGAAGGAGTGGCGGGTTCAGTGAACACTGAAGCTTTCTTT | CSVEGVAGSVNTEAFF
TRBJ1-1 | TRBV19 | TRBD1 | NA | TGTGCCAGTAGTCGACAGGGTGACGCTGAAGCTTTCTTT | CASSRQGDAEAFF
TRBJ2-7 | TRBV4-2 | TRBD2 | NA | TGTGCCAGCAGCGCAGGGACTAGCGGGGGGTTCGGCTACGAGCAGTACTTC | CASSAGTSGGFGYEQYF
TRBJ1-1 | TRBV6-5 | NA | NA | TGTGCCAGCAGTTACCTCCGACGGGGCACTGAAGCTTTCTTT | CASSYLRRGTEAFF
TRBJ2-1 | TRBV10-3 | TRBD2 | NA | TGTGCCATCAGTGATGGCAGCGGGGGGGCCAATGAGCAGTTCTTC | CAISDGSGGANEQFF
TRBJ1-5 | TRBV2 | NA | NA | TGTGCCAGCAGTGTTGGGGGCAGGGTGATGAGTCAGCCCCAGCATTTT | CASSVGGRVMSQPQHF
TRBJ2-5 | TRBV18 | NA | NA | TGTGCCAGCTCACCACCGCTGGGAGTAGAGACCCAGTACTTC | CASSPPLGVETQYF
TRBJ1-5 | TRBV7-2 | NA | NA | TGTGCCAGCAGCCTACTGTTGAGCAATCAGCCCCAGCATTTT | CASSLLLSNQPQHF
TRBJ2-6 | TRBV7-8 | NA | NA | TGTGCCAGCAGCTTGGAGGGAACAGCTGGGGCCAACGTCCTGACTTTC | CASSLEGTAGANVLTF
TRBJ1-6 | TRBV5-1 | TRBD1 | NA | TGCGCCAGCGCTTTTGGGACAGGGGATTCACCCCTCCACTTT | CASAFGTGDSPLHF
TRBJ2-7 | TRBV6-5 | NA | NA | TGTGCCAGCAGTTACTCGTCGGTAGGGATCTACGAGCAGTACTTC | CASSYSSVGIYEQYF
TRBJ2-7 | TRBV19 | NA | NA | TGTGCCAGTAGTAACCCCAGCCCGGGAACCTACGAGCAGTACTTC | CASSNPSPGTYEQYF
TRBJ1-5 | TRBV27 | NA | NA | TGTGCCAGCAGGGGTGGGGGACTTAGCAATCAGCCCCAGCATTTT | CASRGGGLSNQPQHF
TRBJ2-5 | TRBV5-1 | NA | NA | TGCGCCAGCAGCTTGGGGCGGGGGCCCGGGGAGACCCAGTACTTC | CASSLGRGPGETQYF
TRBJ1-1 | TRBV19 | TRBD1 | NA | TGTGCCAGTAGTAAGACAGGGGGAGGTATGAACACTGAAGCTTTCTTT | CASSKTGGGMNTEAFF
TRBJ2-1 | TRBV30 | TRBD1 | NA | TGTGCCTGGAACAGGGGGCCTTACAATGAGCAGTTCTTC | CAWNRGPYNEQFF
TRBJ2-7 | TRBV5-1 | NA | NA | TGCGCCAGCACCCCGGGGAGCTCCTACGAGCAGTACTTC | CASTPGSSYEQYF
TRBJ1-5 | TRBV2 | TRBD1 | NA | TGTGCCAGCAGTTTTCCGGGACAGGGGGACAATCAGCCCCAGCATTTT | CASSFPGQGDNQPQHF
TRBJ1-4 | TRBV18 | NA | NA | TGTGCCAGCTCACCACAGGGTTCTAATGAAAAACTGTTTTTT | CASSPQGSNEKLFF
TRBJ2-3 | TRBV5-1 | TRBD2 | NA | TGCGCCAGCACTCATTCGTCTAGCGGGGGGGCGCAAGATACGCAGTATTTT | CASTHSSSGGAQDTQYF
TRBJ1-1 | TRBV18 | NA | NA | TGTGCCAGCTCCCCCACCGGCCAGGCGAACACTGAAGCTTTCTTT | CASSPTGQANTEAFF
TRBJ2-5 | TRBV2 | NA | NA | TGTGCCAGCAGTGAATCCCACGGGACTGCGGAGACCCAGTACTTC | CASSESHGTAETQYF
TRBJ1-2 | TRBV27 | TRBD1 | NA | TGTGCCAGCAGTCTAGGCGGACAGGGGTGGTCGGATGGCTACACCTTC | CASSLGGQGWSDGYTF
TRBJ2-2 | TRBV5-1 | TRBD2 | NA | TGCGCCAGCAGCTTGGCTAGCGGGGGAACAAACACCGGGGAGCTGTTTTTT | CASSLASGGTNTGELFF
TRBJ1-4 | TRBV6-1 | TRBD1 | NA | TGTGCCAGCAGGCAGGGGGCGAGTGAAAAACTGTTTTTT | CASRQGASEKLFF
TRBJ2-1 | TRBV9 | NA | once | TGTGCCAGCGGGCAGAGCTCCTACAATGAGCAGTTCTTC | CASGQSSYNEQFF
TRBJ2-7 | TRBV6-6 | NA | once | TGTGCCAGCAGTTACTCGAAGGTCTCCTACGAGCAGTACTTC | CASSYSKVSYEQYF
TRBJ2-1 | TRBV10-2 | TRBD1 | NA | TGCGCCAGCAGTGAGATTCCGGGACAGGGGGCTGGTAAGCAGTTCTTC | CASSEIPGQGAGKQFF
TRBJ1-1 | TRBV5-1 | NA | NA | TGCGCCAGCAGCTTGGCCTTCAACACTGAAGCTTTCTTT | CASSLAFNTEAFF
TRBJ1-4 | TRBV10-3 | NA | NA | TGTGCCATCAGTGCCAGGGAGTCGGGGGCTAATGAAAAACTGTTTTTT | CAISARESGANEKLFF
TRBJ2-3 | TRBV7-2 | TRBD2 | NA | TGTGCCAGCAGCCCGACCGGACTAGCGGGGGGGCCTACGCAGTATTTT | CASSPTGLAGGPTQYF
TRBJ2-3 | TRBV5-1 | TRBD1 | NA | TGCGCCAGCAGCACAGGGGGTGGTTTTGTGACAGATACGCAGTATTTT | CASSTGGGFVTDTQYF
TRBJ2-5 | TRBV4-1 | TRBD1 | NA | TGCGCCAGCAGCCGGACAGGGAAGCAAGAGACCCAGTACTTC | CASSRTGKQETQYF
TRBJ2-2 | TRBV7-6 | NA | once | TGTGCCAGCAGCTTAGCGGGTTCGAACACCGGGGAGCTGTTTTTT | CASSLAGSNTGELFF
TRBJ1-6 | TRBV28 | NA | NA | TGTGCCAGCAGTTTATTACAGGGAAAAAATTCACCCCTCCACTTT | CASSLLQGKNSPLHF
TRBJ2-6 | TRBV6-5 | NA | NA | TGTGCCAGCAGACCCGCTGGGTCTGGGGCCAACGTCCTGACTTTC | CASRPAGSGANVLTF
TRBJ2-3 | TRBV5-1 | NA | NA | TGCGCCAGCAGCTTGGCAGAGCCCTACACAGATACGCAGTATTTT | CASSLAEPYTDTQYF
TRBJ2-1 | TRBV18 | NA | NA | TGTGCCAGCTCACCGTCCCATACCTACAATGAGCAGTTCTTC | CASSPSHTYNEQFF
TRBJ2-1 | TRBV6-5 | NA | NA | TGTGCCAGCAGTTTGGGGGGCCTCTATGGCAATGAGCAGTTCTTC | CASSLGGLYGNEQFF
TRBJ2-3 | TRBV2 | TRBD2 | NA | TGTGCCAGCAGTGATAATCTAGCGGGGGGTTCGGATACGCAGTATTTT | CASSDNLAGGSDTQYF
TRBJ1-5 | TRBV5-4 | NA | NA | TGTGCCAGCAGCTTGGACGGGGGCGGCAATCAGCCCCAGCATTTT | CASSLDGGGNQPQHF
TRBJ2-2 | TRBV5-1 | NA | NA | TGCGCCAGCAGCGAGACAGGGAACACCGGGGAGCTGTTTTTT | CASSETGNTGELFF
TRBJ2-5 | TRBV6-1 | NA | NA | TGTGCCAGCAGCCCAGGGAGCCGCCAAGAGACCCAGTACTTC | CASSPGSRQETQYF
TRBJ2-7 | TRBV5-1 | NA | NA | TGCGCCAGCAGCTTGGCACAGGGTTTGTCCTACGAGCAGTACTTC | CASSLAQGLSYEQYF
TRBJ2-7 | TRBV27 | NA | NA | TGTGCCAGCAGTCGGGGCCGAGGGGTTGGGTACGAGCAGTACTTC | CASSRGRGVGYEQYF
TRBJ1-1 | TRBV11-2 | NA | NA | TGTGCCAGCGCGAGCGGGTTCACTGAAGCTTTCTTT | CASASGFTEAFF